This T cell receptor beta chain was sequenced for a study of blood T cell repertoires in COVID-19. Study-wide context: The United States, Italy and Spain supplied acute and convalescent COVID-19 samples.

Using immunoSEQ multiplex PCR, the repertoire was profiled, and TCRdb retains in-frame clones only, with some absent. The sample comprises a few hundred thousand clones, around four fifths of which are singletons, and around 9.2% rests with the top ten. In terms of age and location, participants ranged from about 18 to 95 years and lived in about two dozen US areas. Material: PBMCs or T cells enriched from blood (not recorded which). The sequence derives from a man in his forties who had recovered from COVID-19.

The DNA for the CDR3 is TGTGCCAGCAGCTTGGACGAGACTATACCTTACAATGAGCAGTTCTTC. Translated: CASSLDETIPYNEQFF. The chain has TRBV5-6 and TRBJ2-1, with a weak D call TRBD2 (5 bases). The length of the CDR3 is 16 residues. Germline V gene data show CDR1 as SGHDT and CDR2 as YYEEEE. Trimming took off 0 bases at V and 4 bases at J, with 14 bases between the two ends.